This T cell receptor beta chain was retrieved from a study of vaccination and CD4 T cells after COVID-19. Oncomine TCR Beta short-read sequencing was applied to DNA from cultured CD4+ T cells. Extraction of genomic DNA was performed on cultured CD4+ T cells. In TCRdb, the PCR reads were re-called with MiXCR into one record per CDR3 protein. Here the sample spans about 14,000 distinct CDR3 sequences, less than 30% being singletons. As for treatment: roughly 10-day PBMC culture with coronavirus spike peptide pools or control peptides (ViraFEST assay). In germline, CDR1 is MNHEY, CDR2 SMNVEV (reference sequence). This CDR3 is built from 13 residues. Trimming took 2 bases from V and 0 from J, leaving 4 bases between them. Relative to its sample, this clonotype is medium-sized (0.01 to 0.1%). Its specificity is unknown.

V and J are TRBV27 and TRBJ1-2; D unclear. This clonotype was obtained from a human donor with COVID-19. Sequenced material: cultured CD4+ T cells from blood. This chain's CDR3 is CASSLQTNYGYTF. The CDR3 nucleotides read TGTGCCAGCAGTTTACAGACTAACTATGGCTACACCTTC.